Sequencing of this TCR beta chain was carried out in a study of cytotoxic CD8 clonotypes in ibrutinib-treated CLL. Study details: Responses: roughly 24 partial, 2 complete; after median approximately 70 months, around 14 stayed remitted, some twelve progressed. Response samples were obtained once patients had received a median about 12 months of treatment, range 6 to 36. Study-level findings and limits: Public clonotypes were seen rarely and were contracted or stable on treatment.

Data came from immunoSEQ multiplex PCR; TCRdb stores just in-frame clones and leaves some out. The top ten clones hold approximately 15% of a sample with about 63,000 clones, approximately 57% of them seen once. A word on this clone: No antigen is known for it.

V lost 0 bases to trimming and J lost 3 bases; unmatched junction nucleotides: 4. Germline-derived CDR1 and CDR2 are SGDLS and YYNGEE. This CDR3 comprises 15 residues. This sequence joins TRBV9 and TRBJ2-3; TRBD1 matches 7 bases. This material consisted of PBMCs, taken after 12 months of ibrutinib treatment. This TCR derives from a human donor with chronic lymphocytic leukemia. CDR3 DNA sequence: TGTGCCAGCAGCGTAGCGGGACAGCGGACAGATACGCAGTATTTT. Translation: CASSVAGQRTDTQYF.